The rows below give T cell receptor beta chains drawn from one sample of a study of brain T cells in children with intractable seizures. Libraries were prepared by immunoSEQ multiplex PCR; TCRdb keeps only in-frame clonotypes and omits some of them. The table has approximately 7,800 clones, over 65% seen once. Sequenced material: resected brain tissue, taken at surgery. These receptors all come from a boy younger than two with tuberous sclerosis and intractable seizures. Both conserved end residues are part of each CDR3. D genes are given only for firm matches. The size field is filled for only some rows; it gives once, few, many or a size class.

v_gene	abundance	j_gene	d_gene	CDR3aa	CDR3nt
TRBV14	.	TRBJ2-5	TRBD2	CASSSRSGGRAGETQYF	TGTGCCAGCAGCTCAAGATCTGGCGGGAGGGCGGGTGAGACCCAGTACTTC
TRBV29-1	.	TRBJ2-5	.	CSVEPGQETQYF	TGCAGCGTTGAACCGGGACAAGAGACCCAGTACTTC
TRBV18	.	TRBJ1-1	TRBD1	CASSPDRVEAFF	TGTGCCAGCTCACCAGACAGGGTCGAAGCTTTCTTT
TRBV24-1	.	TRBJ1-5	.	CATSGGEGTVGSNQPQHF	TGTGCCACCAGTGGGGGGGAAGGGACGGTGGGTAGCAATCAGCCCCAGCATTTT
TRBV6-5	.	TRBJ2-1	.	CAIGLINNEQFF	TGCGCTATAGGACTTATAAACAATGAGCAGTTCTTC
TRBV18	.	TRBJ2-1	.	CASSPPNGVNYNEQFF	TGTGCCAGCTCACCACCGAACGGGGTGAACTACAATGAGCAGTTCTTC
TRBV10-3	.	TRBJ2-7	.	CAISGPRAYEQYF	TGTGCCATCAGTGGTCCCCGGGCCTACGAGCAGTACTTC
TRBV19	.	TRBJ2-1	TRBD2	CASSIGGGGEQFF	TGTGCCAGTAGTATCGGCGGCGGGGGGGAGCAGTTCTTC
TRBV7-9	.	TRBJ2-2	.	CASRPDPGELFF	TGTGCCAGCAGACCGGACCCCGGGGAGCTGTTTTTT
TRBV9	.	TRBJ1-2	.	CASSVVASLRERHGYTF	TGTGCCAGCAGCGTAGTAGCTAGCTTACGGGAAAGGCATGGCTACACCTTC
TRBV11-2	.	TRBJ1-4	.	CASSFGATNEKLFF	TGTGCCAGCAGCTTCGGGGCAACTAATGAAAAACTGTTTTTT
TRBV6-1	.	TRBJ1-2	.	CAYRGLDGYTF	TGTGCCTACCGGGGGTTGGATGGCTACACCTTC
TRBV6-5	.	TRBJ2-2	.	CASSSVLNTGELFF	TGTGCCAGCAGTTCCGTTTTGAACACCGGGGAGCTGTTTTTT
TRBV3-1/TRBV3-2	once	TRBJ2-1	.	CASSQALGYEQFF	TGTGCCAGCAGCCAGGCCCTGGGGTATGAGCAGTTCTTC
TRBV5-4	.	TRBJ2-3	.	CASSLDSGSTDTQYF	TGTGCCAGCAGCTTGGACAGCGGGAGCACAGATACGCAGTATTTT
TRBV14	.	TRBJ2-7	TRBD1	CASSQDMGTGGYEQYF	TGTGCCAGCAGCCAAGATATGGGGACAGGGGGCTACGAGCAGTACTTC
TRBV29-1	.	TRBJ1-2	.	CSVEVEVSGSGYTF	TGCAGCGTTGAAGTTGAGGTGTCCGGGAGTGGCTACACCTTC
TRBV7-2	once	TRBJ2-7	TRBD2	CASGKTSGTLYEQYF	TGTGCCAGCGGAAAAACTAGCGGGACCCTCTACGAGCAGTACTTC
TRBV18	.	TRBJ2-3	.	CASSPSTDTQYF	TGTGCCAGCTCACCGTCTACGGATACGCAGTATTTT
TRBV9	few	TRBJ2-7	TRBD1	CASSDGTAYEQYF	TGTGCCAGCAGCGACGGGACAGCCTACGAGCAGTACTTC
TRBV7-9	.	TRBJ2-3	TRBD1	CASSPGQGGTDTQYF	TGTGCCAGCAGCCCAGGACAGGGGGGCACAGATACGCAGTATTTT
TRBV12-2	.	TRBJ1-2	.	CASRLQGDYGYTF	TGTGCAAGTCGCTTACAGGGGGACTATGGCTACACCTTC
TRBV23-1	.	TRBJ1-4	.	CASSLGGTPNEKLFF	TGCGCCAGCAGCCTTGGGGGGACACCCAATGAAAAACTGTTTTTT
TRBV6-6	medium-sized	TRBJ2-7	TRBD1	CASPPMGQGVHEQYF	TGTGCCAGCCCCCCCATGGGACAGGGTGTCCACGAGCAGTACTTC
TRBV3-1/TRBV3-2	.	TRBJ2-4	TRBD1	CASSQDLTGEDIQYF	TGTGCCAGCAGCCAAGACCTGACAGGGGAGGACATTCAGTACTTC
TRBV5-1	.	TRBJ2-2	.	CASSLVREGTGELFF	TGCGCCAGCAGCTTAGTAAGAGAGGGCACCGGGGAGCTGTTTTTT
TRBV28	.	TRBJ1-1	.	CASTLGDTEAFF	TGTGCCAGCACCCTGGGGGACACTGAAGCTTTCTTT
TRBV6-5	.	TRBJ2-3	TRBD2	CAAPGTRGDGDTQYF	TGTGCCGCTCCCGGGACTAGGGGTGATGGAGATACGCAGTATTTT
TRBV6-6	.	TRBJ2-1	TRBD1	CASRGQGNEQFF	TGTGCCAGCAGAGGACAGGGCAATGAGCAGTTCTTC
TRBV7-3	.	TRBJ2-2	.	CASSSPNTGELFF	TGTGCCAGCAGCTCCCCGAACACCGGGGAGCTGTTTTTT
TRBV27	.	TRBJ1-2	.	CASSPTPSGGGGYTF	TGTGCCAGCAGCCCCACCCCATCGGGGGGCGGGGGCTACACCTTC
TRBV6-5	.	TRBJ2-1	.	CASSLASNEQFF	TGTGCCAGCAGTCTTGCGTCCAATGAGCAGTTCTTC
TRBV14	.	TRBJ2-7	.	CASSQYPRTVRYEQYF	TGTGCCAGCAGCCAATACCCACGGACAGTCCGTTACGAGCAGTACTTC
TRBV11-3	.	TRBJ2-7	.	CASSSGSVRYYEQYF	TGTGCCAGCAGCAGTGGTAGTGTGCGGTACTACGAGCAGTACTTC
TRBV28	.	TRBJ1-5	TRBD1	CASSLLGQGSNQPQHF	TGTGCCAGCAGTTTATTGGGACAGGGGAGCAATCAGCCCCAGCATTTT
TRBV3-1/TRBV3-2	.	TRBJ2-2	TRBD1	CASRVQGSTGELFF	TGTGCCAGCAGAGTACAGGGGAGCACCGGGGAGCTGTTTTTT
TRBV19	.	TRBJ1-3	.	CASSSAGSGNTIYF	TGTGCCAGTAGTTCCGCGGGCTCTGGAAACACCATATATTTT
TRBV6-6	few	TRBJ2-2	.	CASWGGELFF	TGTGCCAGCTGGGGCGGGGAGCTGTTTTTT
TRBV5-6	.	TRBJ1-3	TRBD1	CASSLAWTGDLGNTIYF	TGTGCCAGCAGCTTGGCCTGGACAGGGGACCTCGGAAACACCATATATTTT
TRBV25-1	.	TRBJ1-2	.	CASSEYRTTDYGYTF	TGTGCCAGCAGTGAATATCGAACGACCGACTATGGCTACACCTTC
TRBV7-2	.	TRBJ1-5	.	CASSLAGKGQPQHF	TGTGCCAGCAGCTTAGCAGGGAAGGGACAGCCCCAGCATTTT
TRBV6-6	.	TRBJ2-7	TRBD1	CASSKTGTGNEQYF	TGTGCCAGCAGTAAAACCGGGACAGGGAACGAGCAGTACTTC
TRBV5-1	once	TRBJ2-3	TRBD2	CASSLARGGRRVGTDTQYF	TGCGCCAGCAGCTTGGCGCGGGGAGGGCGGAGAGTAGGCACAGATACGCAGTATTTT
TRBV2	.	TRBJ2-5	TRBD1	CASSLGQVETQYF	TGTGCCAGCAGTCTCGGACAGGTCGAGACCCAGTACTTC
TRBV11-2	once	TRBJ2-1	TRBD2	CASSPPGVAGVHEQFF	TGTGCCAGCAGCCCCCCCGGGGTAGCGGGAGTCCATGAGCAGTTCTTC
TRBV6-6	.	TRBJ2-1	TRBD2	CAIRTSGRASINEQFF	TGTGCCATTCGGACTAGCGGGAGGGCTTCGATCAATGAGCAGTTCTTC
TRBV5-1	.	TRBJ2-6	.	CASSFYSGANVLTF	TGCGCCAGCAGCTTCTACTCTGGGGCCAACGTCCTGACTTTC
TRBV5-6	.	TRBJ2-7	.	CASSLRTWGEQYF	TGTGCCAGCAGCCTCAGGACGTGGGGGGAGCAGTACTTC
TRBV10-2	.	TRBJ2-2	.	CASSGYAPGELFF	TGCGCCAGCAGTGGGTACGCCCCGGGGGAGCTGTTTTTT
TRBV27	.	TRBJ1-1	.	CASYWNTEAFF	TGTGCCAGCTACTGGAACACTGAAGCTTTCTTT
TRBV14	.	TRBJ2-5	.	CASSPWQGGNQETQYF	TGTGCCAGCAGCCCCTGGCAGGGAGGAAATCAAGAGACCCAGTACTTC
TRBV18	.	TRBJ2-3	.	CASSGGLSGTDTQYF	TGTGCCAGCTCCGGGGGTCTAAGTGGCACAGATACGCAGTATTTT
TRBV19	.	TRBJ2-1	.	CASSPRPRPELNEQFF	TGTGCCAGTAGTCCCCGTCCCCGTCCCGAACTTAATGAGCAGTTCTTC
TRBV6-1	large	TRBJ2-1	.	CASSDSSPYNEQFF	TGTGCCAGCAGTGATTCTAGCCCCTACAATGAGCAGTTCTTC
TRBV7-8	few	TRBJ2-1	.	CASSSRDVSYNEQFF	TGTGCCAGCAGCTCCAGGGACGTCTCCTACAATGAGCAGTTCTTC
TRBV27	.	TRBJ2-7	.	CASSLQGEQYF	TGTGCCAGCAGTTTACAGGGCGAGCAGTACTTC
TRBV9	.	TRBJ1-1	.	CASSEPLGDPKSMNTEAFF	TGTGCCAGCAGCGAGCCCTTGGGGGACCCAAAATCCATGAACACTGAAGCTTTCTTT